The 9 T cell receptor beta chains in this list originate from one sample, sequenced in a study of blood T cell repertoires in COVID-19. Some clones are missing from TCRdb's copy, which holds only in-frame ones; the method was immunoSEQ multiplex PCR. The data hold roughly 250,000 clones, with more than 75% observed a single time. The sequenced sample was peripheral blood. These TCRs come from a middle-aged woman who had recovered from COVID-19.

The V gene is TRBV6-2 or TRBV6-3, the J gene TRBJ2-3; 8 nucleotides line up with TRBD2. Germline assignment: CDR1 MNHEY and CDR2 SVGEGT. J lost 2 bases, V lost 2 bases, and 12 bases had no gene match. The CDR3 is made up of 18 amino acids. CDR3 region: CASSYPLLPGGPTDTQYF. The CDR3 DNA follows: TGTGCCAGCAGTTACCCGCTCCTCCCGGGAGGGCCCACAGATACGCAGTATTTT.

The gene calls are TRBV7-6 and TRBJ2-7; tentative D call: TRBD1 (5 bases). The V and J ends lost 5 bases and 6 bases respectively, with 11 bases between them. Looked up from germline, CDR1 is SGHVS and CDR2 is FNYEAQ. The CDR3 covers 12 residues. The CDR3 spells CASSKGHPEQYV. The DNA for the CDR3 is TGTGCCAGCAGCAAAGGACACCCCGAGCAGTACGTC.

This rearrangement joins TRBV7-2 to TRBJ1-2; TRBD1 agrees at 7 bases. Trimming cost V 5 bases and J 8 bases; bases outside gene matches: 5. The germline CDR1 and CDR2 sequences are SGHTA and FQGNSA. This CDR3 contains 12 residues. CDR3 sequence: CASSARDSGYTF. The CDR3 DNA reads TGTGCCAGCAGCGCCCGGGACAGCGGCTACACCTTC.

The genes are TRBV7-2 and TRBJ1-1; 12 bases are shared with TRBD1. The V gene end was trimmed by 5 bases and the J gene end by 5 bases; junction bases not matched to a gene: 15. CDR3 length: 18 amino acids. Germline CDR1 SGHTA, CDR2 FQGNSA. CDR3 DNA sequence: TGTGCCAGCAGCACATCTGCCCGGGACAGGGGGCGGGGGACTGAAGCTTTCTTT. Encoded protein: CASSTSARDRGRGTEAFF.

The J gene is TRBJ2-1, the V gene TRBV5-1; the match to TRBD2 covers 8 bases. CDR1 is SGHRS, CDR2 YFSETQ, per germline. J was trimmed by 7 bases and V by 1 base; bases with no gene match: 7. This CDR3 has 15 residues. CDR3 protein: CASSLPGGGGNEQFF. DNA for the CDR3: TGCGCCAGCAGCTTGCCCGGGGGCGGGGGGAATGAGCAGTTCTTC.

CDR3 in DNA: TGTGCCAGCAGCCACCAACAGGGGGCGCGTTATGGCTACACCTTC. This codes for CASSHQQGARYGYTF. This chain links TRBV7-9 with TRBJ1-2; 9 nucleotides line up with TRBD1. This CDR3 spans 15 amino acids. Germline CDR1 reads SEHNR; CDR2 reads FQNEAQ (reference sequence). V was clipped by 5 bases and J by 5 bases; unmatched bases: 9.

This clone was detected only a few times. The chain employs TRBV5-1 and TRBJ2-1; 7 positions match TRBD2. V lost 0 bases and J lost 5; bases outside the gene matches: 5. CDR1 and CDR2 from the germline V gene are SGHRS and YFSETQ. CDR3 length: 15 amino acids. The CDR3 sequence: CASSLAGDYHNEQFF. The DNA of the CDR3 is TGCGCCAGCAGCTTGGCGGGGGACTACCACAATGAGCAGTTCTTC.

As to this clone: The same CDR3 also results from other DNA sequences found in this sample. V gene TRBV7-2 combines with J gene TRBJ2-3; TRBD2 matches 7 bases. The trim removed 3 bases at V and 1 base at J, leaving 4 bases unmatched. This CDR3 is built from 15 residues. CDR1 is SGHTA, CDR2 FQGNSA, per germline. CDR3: CASSLGLAGTDTQYF. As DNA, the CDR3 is TGTGCCAGCAGCTTGGGGCTAGCGGGCACAGATACGCAGTATTTT. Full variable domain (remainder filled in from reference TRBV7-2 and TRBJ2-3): GAGVSQSPSNKVTEKGKDVELRCDPISGHTALYWYRQSLGQGLEFLIYFQGNSAPDKSGLPSDRFSAERTGGSVSTLTIQRTQQEDSAVYLCASSLGLAGTDTQYFGPGTRLTVL.

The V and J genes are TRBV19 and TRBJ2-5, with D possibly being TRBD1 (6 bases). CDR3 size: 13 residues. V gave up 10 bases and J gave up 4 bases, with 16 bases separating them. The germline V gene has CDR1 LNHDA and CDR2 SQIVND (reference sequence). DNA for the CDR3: TGTGCCACCGCACGAGGGGGTCGAGAGACCCAGTACTTC. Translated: CATARGGRETQYF. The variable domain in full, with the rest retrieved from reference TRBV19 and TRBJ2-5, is DGGITQSPKYLFRKEGQNVTLSCEQNLNHDAMYWYRQDPGQGLRLIYYSQIVNDFQKGDIAEGYSVSREKKESFPLTVTSAQKNPTAFYLCATARGGRETQYFGPGTRLLVL.